This T cell receptor (beta chain) was recorded in a study of cytomegalovirus exposure and HLA in healthy donors. The CDR3 length is 15 residues. V trimming: 6 bases; J trimming: 6 bases; junction bases outside the gene matches: 8. Looked up from germline, CDR1 is SNHLY and CDR2 is FYNNEI. The PCR contained 60 Vbeta and 13 Jbeta primers. Assay: immunoSEQ multiplex PCR; the TCRdb copy retains only in-frame clones and omits some. The sample records about 120,000 clones, 81% being singletons. The sequence derives from a woman aged 40 to 50 in good health and CMV-seronegative. This chain links TRBV2 with TRBJ1-6; TRBD1 aligns across 7 bases. Sample: PBMCs. The CDR3 nucleotides are TGTGCCAGCAGAGCTTGGGGACAGAGTAATTCACCCCTCCACTTT. It codes for CASRAWGQSNSPLHF.